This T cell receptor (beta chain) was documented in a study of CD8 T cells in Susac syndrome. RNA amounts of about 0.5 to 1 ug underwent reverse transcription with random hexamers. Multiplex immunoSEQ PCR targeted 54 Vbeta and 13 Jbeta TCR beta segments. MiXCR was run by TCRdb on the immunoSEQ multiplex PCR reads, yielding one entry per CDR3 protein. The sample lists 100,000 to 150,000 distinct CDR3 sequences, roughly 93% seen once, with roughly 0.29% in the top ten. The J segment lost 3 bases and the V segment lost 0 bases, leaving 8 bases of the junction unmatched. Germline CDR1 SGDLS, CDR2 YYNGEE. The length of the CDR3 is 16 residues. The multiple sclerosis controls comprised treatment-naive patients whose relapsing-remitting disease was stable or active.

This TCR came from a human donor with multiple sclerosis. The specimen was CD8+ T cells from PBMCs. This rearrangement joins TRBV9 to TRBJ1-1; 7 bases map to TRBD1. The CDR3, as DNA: TGTGCCAGCAGCGTAGCTAAGCAGGGGGGAGACACTGAAGCTTTCTTT. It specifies CASSVAKQGGDTEAFF. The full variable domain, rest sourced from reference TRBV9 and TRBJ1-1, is DSGVTQTPKHLITATGQRVTLRCSPRSGDLSVYWYQQSLDQGLQFLIQYYNGEERAKGNILERFSAQQFPDLHSELNLSSLELGDSALYFCASSVAKQGGDTEAFFGQGTRLTVV.